This TCR beta chain emerged from a study of T cell responses to AZD1222 COVID-19 vaccine. V was shortened by 1 base and J by 7 bases, with 13 bases between the two germline ends. Per germline, CDR1 LGHDT and CDR2 YNNKEL (reference sequence). The CDR3 runs 14 residues. The data were produced by immunoSEQ multiplex PCR, yet TCRdb's version contains in-frame clones alone and is incomplete. The sample consists of 150,000 to 200,000 clones, approximately 94% of them appearing once. Here the sequenced sample was peripheral blood, taken on day 0 of AZD1222 vaccination. This receptor was obtained from an adult in good health. The rearrangement links TRBV3-1 (or the pseudogene TRBV3-2) to TRBJ1-1; maybe TRBD1 (5 bases). The DNA for the CDR3 is TGTGCCAGCAGCCAAGCTCCGGGGGTCGGTGAAGCTTTCTTT. Translation gives CASSQAPGVGEAFF.